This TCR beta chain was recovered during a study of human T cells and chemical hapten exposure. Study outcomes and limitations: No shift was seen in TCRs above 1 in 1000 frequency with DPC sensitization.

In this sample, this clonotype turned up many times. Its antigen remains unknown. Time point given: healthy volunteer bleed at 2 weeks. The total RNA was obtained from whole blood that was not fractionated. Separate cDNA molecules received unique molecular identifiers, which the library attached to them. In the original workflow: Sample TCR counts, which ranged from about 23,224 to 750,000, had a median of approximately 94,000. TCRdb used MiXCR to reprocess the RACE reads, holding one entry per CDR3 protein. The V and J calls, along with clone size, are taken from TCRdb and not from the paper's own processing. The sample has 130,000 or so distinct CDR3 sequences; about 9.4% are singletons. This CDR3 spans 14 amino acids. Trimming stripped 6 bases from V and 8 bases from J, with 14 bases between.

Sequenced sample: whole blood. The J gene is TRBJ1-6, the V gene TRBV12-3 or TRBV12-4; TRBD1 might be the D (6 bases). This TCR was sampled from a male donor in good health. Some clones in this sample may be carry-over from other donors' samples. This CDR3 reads CASSSLRGDSPLHF. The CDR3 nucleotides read TGTGCCAGCAGCAGTCTTAGGGGGGATTCACCCCTCCACTTT.